This T cell receptor beta chain stems from a study of T and B cells in COVID-19 patients. Turning to the study itself: Peripheral blood came from COVID-19 patients with active infection or after recovery. Of over 18 active-infection patients, 12 were critically ill with mechanical ventilation or extracorporeal membrane oxygenation. Of 20 active-infection patients, roughly 18 carried comorbidities linked to unfavorable COVID-19 outcome.

BIOMED2 TRB-A/B primer pools were used in multiplex TRB PCR. TCRdb processed the multiplex PCR reads anew with MiXCR; each CDR3 protein has one entry. This sample carries 20,000 or so distinct CDR3 sequences, about 36% of them seen once, and the ten largest clones take 15% to 20%. The CDR3 has 14 amino acids. Trimming cost V 6 bases and J 6 bases, with 15 bases left between them. Germline V lookup: CDR1 MNHEY, CDR2 SVGEGT. From blood, roughly 220-550 ng of genomic DNA served as TRB template. The chain combines TRBV6-2 or TRBV6-3 with TRBJ1-5; no clear D gene. The clonotype originates from a human donor with active COVID-19. Specimen: blood. For the CDR3, the DNA is TGTGCCAGCAGCCGTAACACCCTCAGTCAGCCCCAGCATTTT. Amino acids: CASSRNTLSQPQHF.